This TCR beta chain was sequenced in a study of T cell responses to AZD1222 COVID-19 vaccine. This table comes from immunoSEQ multiplex PCR, and its TCRdb copy is limited to in-frame clones, with some not included. The sample includes roughly 180,000 clones, 70% to 90% seen only once; the top ten take about 0.53%. V lost 3 bases to trimming and J lost 0 bases, with 4 bases between them. Germline CDR1 is SGHRS and CDR2 is YFSETQ. The CDR3 extends over 13 amino acids. This chain joins TRBV5-1 and TRBJ2-1; no firm D call. This material consisted of peripheral blood, taken on day 0 of AZD1222 vaccination. The source is an adult in good health. CDR3 residues: CASSSSSYNEQFF. The DNA for the CDR3 is TGCGCCAGCAGCTCCTCCTCCTACAATGAGCAGTTCTTC.